Listed below are T cell receptor beta chains from one sample, sequenced in a study of T cell repertoires in cytomegalovirus infection. Antigen specificity for these receptors is unknown. TCRdb reprocessed the reads via MiXCR and lists one record per CDR3 protein. The table has approximately 470,000 distinct CDR3 sequences, under 45% seen once. The source material was cultured PBMCs, sampled from culture after CMV antigen stimulation. All receptors come from a human donor in good health (CMV status not recorded). Some clones in this sample may be carry-over from other donors' samples. The CDR3 runs from the conserved cysteine through the conserved F or W. A D gene is named only where the DNA matches it firmly. The listing skips clone size in some rows; elsewhere it reads once, few, many or a size class.

v_gene	abundance	d_gene	j_gene	CDR3aa	CDR3nt
TRBV7-2	-	TRBD1	TRBJ2-7	CASSLEGTGDYEQYF	TGTGCCAGCAGCTTAGAAGGGACAGGGGACTACGAGCAGTACTTC
TRBV12-3/TRBV12-4	-	TRBD2	TRBJ2-5	CASSPLSGGGETQYF	TGTGCCAGCAGCCCGCTTAGTGGGGGAGGGGAGACCCAGTACTTC
TRBV10-2	few	-	TRBJ1-5	CASSGRDTGNQPQHF	TGCGCCAGCAGTGGAAGGGACACGGGGAATCAGCCCCAGCATTTT
TRBV7-6	-	-	TRBJ1-1	CASRNSLTTIAGEAFF	TGTGCCAGCAGAAATTCGTTGACAACCATCGCCGGTGAAGCTTTCTTT
TRBV14	-	-	TRBJ2-5	CASSQFQETQYF	TGTGCCAGCAGCCAGTTCCAAGAGACCCAGTACTTC
TRBV10-3	-	TRBD2	TRBJ2-1	CAIATSGSDEQFF	TGTGCCATCGCGACTAGCGGGAGTGATGAGCAGTTCTTC
TRBV7-2	few	TRBD2	TRBJ2-7	CASSRLAETYEQYF	TGTGCCAGCAGCCGACTAGCGGAGACCTACGAGCAGTACTTC
TRBV7-2	few	TRBD2	TRBJ2-1	CASRSSGRSNEQFF	TGTGCCAGCAGGTCTAGCGGGAGAAGTAATGAGCAGTTCTTC
TRBV5-6	few	TRBD2	TRBJ2-5	CASSDSGALGETQYF	TGTGCCAGCAGCGATAGCGGGGCACTGGGAGAGACCCAGTACTTC
TRBV5-4	-	TRBD2	TRBJ2-7	CASKPWGGSSYEQYF	TGTGCCAGCAAACCCTGGGGGGGGAGCTCCTACGAGCAGTACTTC
TRBV5-1	-	-	TRBJ2-3	CASSSRMGAVRDTQYF	TGCGCCAGCAGCTCCCGGATGGGGGCGGTCAGAGATACGCAGTATTTT
TRBV7-2	few	-	TRBJ2-5	CASSPRGSGGGTQYF	TGTGCCAGCAGCCCCCGGGGCTCAGGTGGAGGGACCCAGTACTTC
TRBV7-9	-	-	TRBJ2-3	CASTGTVRMGGSADTQYF	TGTGCCAGCACCGGGACAGTGAGGATGGGAGGTAGCGCAGATACGCAGTATTTT
TRBV20-1	-	-	TRBJ2-1	CSASPSGPSYNEQFF	TGCAGTGCTTCACCCAGCGGGCCCTCCTACAATGAGCAGTTCTTC
TRBV6-1	few	TRBD1	TRBJ1-4	CASRDPGGGEKLFF	TGTGCCAGCAGAGACCCAGGGGGTGGTGAAAAACTGTTTTTT
TRBV7-2	-	TRBD1	TRBJ2-2	CASSPRTGIFTGELFF	TGTGCCAGCAGCCCGAGGACAGGGATTTTTACCGGGGAGCTGTTTTTT
TRBV7-2	few	TRBD2	TRBJ2-1	CASSSSSGSINEQFF	TGTGCCAGCAGCTCCTCTAGCGGGAGTATTAATGAGCAGTTCTTC
TRBV2	few	TRBD2	TRBJ2-3	CASGRASGGGTDTQYF	TGTGCCAGCGGTAGGGCCAGCGGGGGCGGCACAGATACGCAGTATTTT
TRBV4-1	-	TRBD2	TRBJ2-1	CASSQDLIAGVYNEQFF	TGCGCCAGCAGCCAAGACTTGATAGCGGGAGTTTACAATGAGCAGTTCTTC
TRBV20-1	few	TRBD1	TRBJ2-7	CSASGGQGTYEQYF	TGCAGTGCTAGTGGGGGACAGGGAACTTACGAGCAGTACTTC
TRBV11-2	-	-	TRBJ2-7	CASSFSQDSYEQYF	TGTGCCAGCAGCTTTTCGCAGGACTCCTACGAGCAGTACTTC
TRBV7-7	-	-	TRBJ2-6	CASAPMQGTSGANVLTF	TGTGCCAGCGCTCCTATGCAGGGGACCTCTGGGGCCAACGTCCTGACTTTC
TRBV28	few	TRBD1	TRBJ2-2	CASGGPDRDNTGELFF	TGTGCCAGCGGAGGACCGGACAGGGATAACACCGGGGAGCTGTTTTTT